The next 8 T cell receptor beta chains were all read from a single sample in a study of blood T cell repertoires in COVID-19. Assay used: immunoSEQ multiplex PCR; TCRdb lists only in-frame clones, some missing. This table holds approximately 470,000 clones, around 90% found once. Source material: PBMCs or T cells enriched from blood (not recorded which). These receptors were taken from a woman younger than 35 who had recovered from COVID-19.

This clone appeared many times. The chain has TRBV28 and TRBJ2-2; 7 bases match TRBD1. The germline V gene has CDR1 MDHEN and CDR2 SYDVKM. Losses at the gene ends were 2 bases for V and 0 bases for J; bases not matched to a gene: 3. The CDR3 extends over 16 amino acids. CDR3 region: CASSLTGVPNTGELFF. The CDR3 coding sequence is TGTGCCAGCAGTTTAACAGGGGTCCCGAACACCGGGGAGCTGTTTTTT.

The V and J genes are TRBV30 and TRBJ1-2, with TRBD1 matching 8 bases. The V and J ends lost 0 bases and 2 bases, in that order; junction bases with no gene match: 5. Germline CDR1 and CDR2: GTSNPN and SVGIG (reference sequence). This CDR3 has 15 residues. This chain's CDR3 is CAWSVRDRMNYGYTF. CDR3 coding DNA: TGTGCCTGGAGTGTACGGGACAGGATGAACTATGGCTACACCTTC.

This clone appeared a few times. This rearrangement joins TRBV24-1 to TRBJ2-2; D not resolved. CDR1 is KGHDR, CDR2 SFDVKD, per germline. The CDR3 loop spans 14 amino acids. Trimming removed 2 bases from V and 4 bases from J, with 7 bases in between. CDR3 in amino acids: CATSDYSLTGELFF. CDR3 nucleotides: TGTGCCACCAGTGATTATAGCCTCACCGGGGAGCTGTTTTTT.

The chain recombines TRBV9 with TRBJ2-1; 9 bases map to TRBD1. Trimming removed 0 bases from V and 4 bases from J; junction bases left unmatched: 2. CDR1 is SGDLS, CDR2 YYNGEE, per germline. CDR3 length: 15 amino acids. The CDR3 loop is CASSVDGTGYNEQFF. In nucleotides, the CDR3 is TGTGCCAGCAGCGTAGATGGGACAGGGTACAATGAGCAGTTCTTC. Full variable domain (missing parts from reference TRBV9 and TRBJ2-1): DSGVTQTPKHLITATGQRVTLRCSPRSGDLSVYWYQQSLDQGLQFLIQYYNGEERAKGNILERFSAQQFPDLHSELNLSSLELGDSALYFCASSVDGTGYNEQFFGPGTRLTVL.

This clone turned up a few times. The chain combines TRBV28 with TRBJ1-1; a weak D match, TRBD1 (5 bases). Trimming left V 6 bases short and J 1 base short, with 12 bases between. Germline CDR1 and CDR2: MDHEN and SYDVKM. This CDR3 is built from 14 residues. Here the CDR3 DNA reads TGTGCCAGCAGCCAAAGTCAGGGGAACACTGAAGCTTTCTTT. This translates into CASSQSQGNTEAFF.

The genes are TRBV5-6 and TRBJ2-7, with 9 bases aligning to TRBD1. The germline CDR1 and CDR2 sequences are SGHDT and YYEEEE. This CDR3 region has 14 residues. J lost 2 bases, V lost 4 bases, and 4 bases had no gene match. CDR3 in DNA: TGTGCCAGCAGCGCCTGGACAGGGGCCTACGAGCAGTACTTC. It is translated as CASSAWTGAYEQYF.

This clone was observed once. The V and J genes are TRBV28 and TRBJ1-5; no clear D gene. Trimming shortened V by 10 bases and J by 1 base, and 8 bases separated the two germline ends. The germline V gene encodes CDR1 MDHEN and CDR2 SYDVKM. The CDR3 is 12 residues long. The CDR3 DNA reads as TGTGCCATAGCTGGGAGCAATCAGCCCCAGCATTTT. Protein: CAIAGSNQPQHF.

V is TRBV10-2 and J is TRBJ1-3; D ambiguous. V was cut by 4 bases and J by 5 bases, with 9 bases left in between. Germline V CDR1 and CDR2: WSHSY, SAAADI. The length of the CDR3 is 13 residues. CDR3 sequence reads: CASSGGLRNTIYF. In DNA form, the CDR3 reads TGCGCCAGCAGTGGAGGACTCCGAAACACCATATATTTT.